Ten or more counts support the clone carrying this T cell receptor (beta chain). The target antigen is unknown. This entry comes from a study of human T cells and chemical hapten exposure. Time point described: patch test 2, 6 weeks after DPC sensitization. Treatment defined: therapeutic diphenylcyclopropenone sensitization with weekly scalp DPC. Trimming stripped 5 bases from V and 2 bases from J, with 20 bases between. The CDR3 covers 17 residues. Per the germline V gene, CDR1 is SGHTA and CDR2 is FQGNSA. Overall study findings and caveats: Patch test score was positively correlated with the counts of TCRs that had expanded at PT1.

TCRdb re-called the RACE reads with MiXCR, one entry per CDR3 protein. The sample records 65,000 to 100,000 distinct CDR3 sequences, around 6.7% being singletons. The chain links TRBV7-2 to TRBJ2-3; D is perhaps TRBD2 (5 bases). The sequences come from whole blood, collected in connection with sensitization to the hapten diphenylcyclopropenone (DPC). The receptor was derived from a woman aged 25-40 years with alopecia areata. Some clones in this sample may be carry-over from other donors' samples. This chain's CDR3 is CASSRTISAIFTDTQYF. As DNA, the CDR3 is TGTGCCAGCAGCCGCACTATTAGCGCAATTTTCACAGATACGCAGTATTTT.